The rows below give T cell receptor beta chains drawn from one sample of a study of brain T cells in children with intractable seizures. The assay was immunoSEQ multiplex PCR, and TCRdb's table has in-frame clones only and misses some. This table has 300,000 to 400,000 clones, about 93% appearing once. The sequenced sample was peripheral blood, obtained about 5 months after surgery. These TCRs come from a boy younger than two with tuberous sclerosis and intractable seizures. CDR3s include the opening cysteine and the closing phenylalanine or tryptophan. A D gene is named only where the DNA matches it firmly. Size values are once, few and many counts, or a class for expanded clones, and some rows have none.

V	size	J	D	DNA	CDR3
TRBV6-5	NA	TRBJ1-2	TRBD1	TGTGCCAGCAGAAACAGGGGGCGCTTCTATGGCTACACCTTC	CASRNRGRFYGYTF
TRBV27	NA	TRBJ1-1	NA	TGTGCCAGCAGTTCCGGGGCTGGGATGAACACTGAAGCTTTCTTT	CASSSGAGMNTEAFF
TRBV5-1	NA	TRBJ1-3	NA	TGCGCCAGCAGCTTGGGACACTCTGGAAACACCATATATTTT	CASSLGHSGNTIYF
TRBV7-2	NA	TRBJ2-1	TRBD2	TGTGCCAGCAGCTTCCCGGGACTATACAATGAGCAGTTCTTC	CASSFPGLYNEQFF
TRBV7-9	NA	TRBJ2-5	NA	TGTGCCAGCAGCTCGCCGGGAAAAAGGGAGACCCAGTACTTC	CASSSPGKRETQYF
TRBV7-9	once	TRBJ2-7	NA	TGTGCCAGCAGCCGGGAGCAGGGCGAGCAGTACTTC	CASSREQGEQYF
TRBV3-1/TRBV3-2	NA	TRBJ2-7	NA	TGTGCCAGCAGCCAAGAATTTCAGGTGCCTCATCGGGGAGAGCAGTACTTC	CASSQEFQVPHRGEQYF
TRBV2	NA	TRBJ1-1	NA	TGTGCCAGCGATTGGTTGGACACTGAAGCTTTCTTT	CASDWLDTEAFF
TRBV18	once	TRBJ2-1	TRBD1	TGTGCCAGCTCATCCGGGACAGGGAGGGCTTACAATGAGCAGTTCTTC	CASSSGTGRAYNEQFF
TRBV6-5	NA	TRBJ2-3	TRBD1	TGTGCCAGCAGTCGACAGGGGGGGACAGATACGCAGTATTTT	CASSRQGGTDTQYF
TRBV12-3/TRBV12-4	NA	TRBJ2-1	TRBD2	TGTGCCAGCAGAGGACTAGTGTTTGAGCAGTTCTTC	CASRGLVFEQFF
TRBV7-8	NA	TRBJ2-7	TRBD1	TGTGCCAGCAGCCTACAGGCCGGGACAGGGGGCGCCTACGAGCAGTACTTC	CASSLQAGTGGAYEQYF
TRBV19	NA	TRBJ2-2	NA	TGTGCCAGTAGTATCAGGGACCCGTCGACCGGGGAGCTGTTTTTT	CASSIRDPSTGELFF
TRBV30	NA	TRBJ2-1	NA	TGTGCCCGCGACTGGTACAATGAGCAGTTCTTC	CARDWYNEQFF
TRBV7-3	NA	TRBJ2-1	NA	TGTGCCAGCAGCTCGCCCCGATCTGACGCAGGAAAAAACTACAATGAGCAGTTCTTC	CASSSPRSDAGKNYNEQFF
TRBV2	NA	TRBJ1-2	NA	TGTGCCAGCGGTGATGGAAGTTCTCCTAATGGCTACACCTTC	CASGDGSSPNGYTF
TRBV9	NA	TRBJ1-6	TRBD1	TGTGCCAGCAGCGTATTTGAGGGGGCGAATGCACCCCTCCACTTT	CASSVFEGANAPLHF
TRBV3-1/TRBV3-2	NA	TRBJ2-7	TRBD1	TGTGCCAGCAGCCAAGCGGGACAGGGAGGCTACGAGCAGTACTTC	CASSQAGQGGYEQYF
TRBV9	NA	TRBJ2-7	TRBD1	TGTGCCAGCAGCGCGGATCCGGGACAGAAATACGAGCAGTACTTC	CASSADPGQKYEQYF
TRBV6-4	NA	TRBJ2-5	NA	TGTGCCAGCAGTGAAGGGGTAGAGACCCAGTACTTC	CASSEGVETQYF
TRBV11-2	NA	TRBJ2-3	NA	TGTGCCAGCAGCTATATAGATACGCAGTATTTT	CASSYIDTQYF
TRBV5-8	NA	TRBJ1-2	NA	TGTGCCAGCAGTCCCCGTAGTACCTATGGCTACACCTTC	CASSPRSTYGYTF
TRBV3-1/TRBV3-2	NA	TRBJ2-2	NA	TGTGCCAGCAGCCCCCGTCCAGGTTTCCCCATCGGGGAGCTGTTTTTT	CASSPRPGFPIGELFF
TRBV28	NA	TRBJ1-2	NA	TGTGCCAGCAGTCTCCTCCCAGGGCACCGCTATGGCTACACCTTC	CASSLLPGHRYGYTF
TRBV14	NA	TRBJ1-2	NA	TGTGCCAGCAGCCAAGATTTCTATGGCTACACCTTC	CASSQDFYGYTF
TRBV13	NA	TRBJ2-7	NA	TGTGCCAGCAGCTCTCCAAGGAGAAGGTACGAGCAGTACTTC	CASSSPRRRYEQYF
TRBV5-4	NA	TRBJ2-1	TRBD2	TGTGCCAGCAGCCTAGCGGGGAAGAATGAGCAGTTCTTC	CASSLAGKNEQFF
TRBV12-3/TRBV12-4	NA	TRBJ2-1	NA	TGTGCCAGCAGTTTTGGAGAAAATGAGCAGTTCTTC	CASSFGENEQFF
TRBV27	NA	TRBJ1-5	TRBD1	TGTGCCAGCAGTCCGGGACAGGAGAATCAGCCCCAGCATTTT	CASSPGQENQPQHF
TRBV6-5	NA	TRBJ2-3	NA	TGTGCCAGCAGACTATTCGCAGGGGGCACAGATACGCAGTATTTT	CASRLFAGGTDTQYF
TRBV19	NA	TRBJ2-1	NA	TGTGCCAGTAGTATAGGACAGACGGGTGAGCAGTTCTTC	CASSIGQTGEQFF
TRBV5-1	NA	TRBJ2-3	NA	TGCGCCAGCAGGACGGGTTTGACCAAAACCACAGATACGCAGTATTTT	CASRTGLTKTTDTQYF
TRBV19	NA	TRBJ1-2	NA	TGTGCCAGTAGGTTGGGGGTGGACTATGGCTACACCTTC	CASRLGVDYGYTF
TRBV7-8	NA	TRBJ1-2	TRBD1	TGTGCCAGCAGCTTCACCAGGACAGGGCGGGTCGACTCCAGGGGCTACACCTTC	CASSFTRTGRVDSRGYTF
TRBV20-1	NA	TRBJ1-1	NA	TGCAGTGCTAGTTATGTTGGGAGTAACACTGAAGCTTTCTTT	CSASYVGSNTEAFF
TRBV15	NA	TRBJ2-1	NA	TGTGCCACCAGCAGATCGATACAGGGTTGGGACAATGAGCAGTTCTTC	CATSRSIQGWDNEQFF
TRBV4-1	once	TRBJ2-1	TRBD2	TGCGCCAGCAGCCAAGAAGCGGGAGGTTACAATGAGCAGTTCTTC	CASSQEAGGYNEQFF
TRBV5-4	few	TRBJ1-5	NA	TGTGCCAGCAGCATACAAGGCAATCAGCCCCAGCATTTT	CASSIQGNQPQHF
TRBV11-2	NA	TRBJ2-7	TRBD2	TGTGCCAGCAGCTCAAAACTAGCGGGAGGGACCTTCTACGAGCAGTACTTC	CASSSKLAGGTFYEQYF
TRBV15	NA	TRBJ1-4	TRBD1	TGTGCCACCAGCAGAAAGGGACAGGGGCATGAAAAACTGTTTTTT	CATSRKGQGHEKLFF
TRBV19	NA	TRBJ1-6	NA	TGTGCCAGTAGTGGTTTAGCAGGGAGTGGTTCACCCCTCCACTTT	CASSGLAGSGSPLHF
TRBV7-7	NA	TRBJ2-3	TRBD2	TGTGCTAGCAGCCCCGGACTAGCGGGGGCCTCCACAGATACGCAGTATTTT	CASSPGLAGASTDTQYF
TRBV15	NA	TRBJ2-1	TRBD2	TGTGCCACCAGCAGATGGACTAGCGGGAGAATCGATGAGCAGTTCTTC	CATSRWTSGRIDEQFF
TRBV7-9	NA	TRBJ1-6	NA	TGTGCCAGCAGCTTAGTGGGGCGGAAGAATTCACCCCTCCACTTT	CASSLVGRKNSPLHF
TRBV5-1	NA	TRBJ2-3	NA	TGCGCCAGCAGCTTGGCACAGCCCTACACAGATACGCAGTATTTT	CASSLAQPYTDTQYF
TRBV19	NA	TRBJ2-7	NA	TGTGCCAGTAGTATTAGCGGACTAACCTACGAGCAGTACTTC	CASSISGLTYEQYF
TRBV27	NA	TRBJ2-3	NA	TGTGCCAGCAGTTTAACGACTAGCACAGATACGCAGTATTTT	CASSLTTSTDTQYF
TRBV5-1	few	TRBJ2-2	NA	TGCGCCAGCAGCCCAGGGACATCCGGGGAGCTGTTTTTT	CASSPGTSGELFF
TRBV6-5	NA	TRBJ2-1	TRBD2	TGTGCCAGCAGTTACGGACTAGCGAGCTCCTACAATGAGCAGTTCTTC	CASSYGLASSYNEQFF
TRBV7-9	NA	TRBJ2-5	TRBD2	TGTGCCACGGTAGCGGGCGAGGAAGAGACCCAGTACTTC	CATVAGEEETQYF
TRBV7-3	NA	TRBJ2-7	NA	TGTGCCAGCAGCTTAGTTCACGGAGCCTACGAGCAGTACTTC	CASSLVHGAYEQYF
TRBV2	NA	TRBJ1-2	TRBD1	TGTGCCAGCAGCGTTAGACAGGGGACTGACTACACCTTC	CASSVRQGTDYTF
TRBV10-1	NA	TRBJ2-4	TRBD1	TGCGCCTGCCGGAGACAAGGGGGCGGTGACATTCAGTACTTC	CACRRQGGGDIQYF
TRBV10-1	NA	TRBJ1-1	NA	TGCGCCAGCAGTGAGTCTGGTTTACCGAACACTGAAGCTTTCTTT	CASSESGLPNTEAFF
TRBV7-9	NA	TRBJ1-4	TRBD1	TGTGCCAGCAGCTCTCGGGACAGGCGGGGTGAAAAACTGTTTTTT	CASSSRDRRGEKLFF
TRBV3-1/TRBV3-2	NA	TRBJ1-4	TRBD1	TGTGCCAGCAGCCCGGGACAGGGGGACGAAAAACTGTTTTTT	CASSPGQGDEKLFF
TRBV24-1	NA	TRBJ2-1	NA	TGTGCCACCAGCCAAACAGGGCCCGACTACAATGAGCAGTTCTTC	CATSQTGPDYNEQFF
TRBV6-5	NA	TRBJ1-1	NA	TGTGCCAGCAGTTACGCCCAGGGGTACTCTGAAGCTTTCTTT	CASSYAQGYSEAFF
TRBV6-5	NA	TRBJ2-1	TRBD2	TGTGCCAGCAGTTTTCGTGGGACTAGCGGGGTGGATGAGCAGTTCTTC	CASSFRGTSGVDEQFF